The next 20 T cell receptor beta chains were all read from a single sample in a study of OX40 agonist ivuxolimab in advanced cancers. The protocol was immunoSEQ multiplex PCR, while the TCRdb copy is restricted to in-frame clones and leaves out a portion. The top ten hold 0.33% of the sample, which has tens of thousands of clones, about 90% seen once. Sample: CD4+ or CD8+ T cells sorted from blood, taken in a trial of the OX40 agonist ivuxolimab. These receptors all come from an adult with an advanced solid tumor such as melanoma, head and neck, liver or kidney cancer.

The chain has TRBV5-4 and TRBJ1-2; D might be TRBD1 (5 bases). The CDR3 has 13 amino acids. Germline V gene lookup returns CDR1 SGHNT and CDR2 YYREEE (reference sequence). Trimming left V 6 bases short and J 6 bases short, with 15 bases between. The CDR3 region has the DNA TGTGCCAGCACTCGTAGGGGTGGGAATGGCTACACCTTC. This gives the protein CASTRRGGNGYTF. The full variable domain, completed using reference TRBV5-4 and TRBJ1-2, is ETGVTQSPTHLIKTRGQQVTLRCSSQSGHNTVSWYQQALGQGPQFIFQYYREEENGRGNFPPRFSGLQFPNYSSELNVNALELDDSALYLCASTRRGGNGYTFGSGTRLTVV.

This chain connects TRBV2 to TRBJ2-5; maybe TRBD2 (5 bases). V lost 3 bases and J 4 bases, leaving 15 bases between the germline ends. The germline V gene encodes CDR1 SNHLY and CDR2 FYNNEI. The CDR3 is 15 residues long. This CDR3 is CASSDALRGAETQYF. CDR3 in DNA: TGTGCCAGCAGTGACGCATTACGGGGTGCAGAGACCCAGTACTTC.

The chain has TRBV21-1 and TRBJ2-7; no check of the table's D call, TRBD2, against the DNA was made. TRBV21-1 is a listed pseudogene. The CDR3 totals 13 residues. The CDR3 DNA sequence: TGTGCCAGCAGCAAAGGTAGCGGGGGTATGCAGTACTTC. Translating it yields CASSKGSGGMQYF.

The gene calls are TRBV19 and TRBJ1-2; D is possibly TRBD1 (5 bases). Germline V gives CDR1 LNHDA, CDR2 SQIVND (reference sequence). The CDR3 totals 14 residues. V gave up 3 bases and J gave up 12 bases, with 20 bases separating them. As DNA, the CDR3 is TGTGCCAGTAGTATTACGGGACCCGTCGATATTCACACCTTC. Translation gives CASSITGPVDIHTF. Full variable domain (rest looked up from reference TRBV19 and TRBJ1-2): DGGITQSPKYLFRKEGQNVTLSCEQNLNHDAMYWYRQDPGQGLRLIYYSQIVNDFQKGDIAEGYSVSREKKESFPLTVTSAQKNPTAFYLCASSITGPVDIHTFGSGTRLTVV.

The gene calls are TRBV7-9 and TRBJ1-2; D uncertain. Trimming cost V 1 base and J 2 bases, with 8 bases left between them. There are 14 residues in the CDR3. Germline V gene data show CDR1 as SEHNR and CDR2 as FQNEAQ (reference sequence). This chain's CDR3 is CASSLDAENYGYTF. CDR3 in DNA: TGTGCCAGCAGCTTAGATGCGGAGAACTATGGCTACACCTTC.

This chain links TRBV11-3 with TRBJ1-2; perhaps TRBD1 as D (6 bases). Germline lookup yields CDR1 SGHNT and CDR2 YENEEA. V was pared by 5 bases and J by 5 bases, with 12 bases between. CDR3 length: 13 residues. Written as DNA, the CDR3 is TGTGCCAGCAGCAAACAGGGTGGATATGGCTACACCTTC. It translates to CASSKQGGYGYTF.

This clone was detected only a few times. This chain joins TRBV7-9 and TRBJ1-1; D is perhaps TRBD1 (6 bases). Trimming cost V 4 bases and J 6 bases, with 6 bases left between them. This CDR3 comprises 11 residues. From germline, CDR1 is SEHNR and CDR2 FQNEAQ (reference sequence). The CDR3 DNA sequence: TGTGCCAGCAGCTCAGGGGCTGAAGCTTTCTTT. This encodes CASSSGAEAFF.

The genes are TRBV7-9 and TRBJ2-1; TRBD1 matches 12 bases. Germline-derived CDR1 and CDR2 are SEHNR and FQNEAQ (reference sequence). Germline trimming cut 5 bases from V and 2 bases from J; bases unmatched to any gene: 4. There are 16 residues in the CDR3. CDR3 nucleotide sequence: TGTGCCAGCAGCCCCCGGGACAGGGGGCCCTACAATGAGCAGTTCTTC. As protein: CASSPRDRGPYNEQFF.

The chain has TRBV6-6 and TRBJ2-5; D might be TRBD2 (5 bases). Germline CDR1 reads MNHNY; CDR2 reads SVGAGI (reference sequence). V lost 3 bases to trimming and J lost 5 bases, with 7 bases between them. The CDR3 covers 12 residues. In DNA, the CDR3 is TGTGCCAGCAGTTATTCGGGGGAGACCCAGTACTTC. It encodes CASSYSGETQYF.

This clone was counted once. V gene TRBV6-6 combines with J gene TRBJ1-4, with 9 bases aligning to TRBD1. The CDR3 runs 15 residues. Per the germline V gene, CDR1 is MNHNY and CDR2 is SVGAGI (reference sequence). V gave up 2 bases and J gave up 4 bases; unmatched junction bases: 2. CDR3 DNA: TGTGCCAGCAGTTACGGACAGGGGATTAATGAAAAACTGTTTTTT. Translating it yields CASSYGQGINEKLFF.

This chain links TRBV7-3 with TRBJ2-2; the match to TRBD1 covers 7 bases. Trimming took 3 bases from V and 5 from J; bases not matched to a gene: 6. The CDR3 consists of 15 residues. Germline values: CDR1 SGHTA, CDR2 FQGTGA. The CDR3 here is CASSFTGERTGELFF. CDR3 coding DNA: TGTGCCAGCAGCTTTACAGGGGAGCGGACCGGGGAGCTGTTTTTT.

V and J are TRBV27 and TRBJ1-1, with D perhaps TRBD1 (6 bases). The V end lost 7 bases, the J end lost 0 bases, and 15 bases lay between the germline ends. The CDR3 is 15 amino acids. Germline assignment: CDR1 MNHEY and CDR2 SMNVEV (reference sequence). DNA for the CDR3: TGTGCCAGCAAGAGGGGGGGGATGATGAACACTGAAGCTTTCTTT. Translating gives CASKRGGMMNTEAFF.

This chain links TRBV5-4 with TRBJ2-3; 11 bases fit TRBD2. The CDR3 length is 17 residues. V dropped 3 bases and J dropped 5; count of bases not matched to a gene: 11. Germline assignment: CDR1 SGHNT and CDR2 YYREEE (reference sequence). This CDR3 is CASSSRLAGPNVDTQYF. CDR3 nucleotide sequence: TGTGCCAGCAGCTCACGACTAGCGGGACCCAATGTAGATACGCAGTATTTT. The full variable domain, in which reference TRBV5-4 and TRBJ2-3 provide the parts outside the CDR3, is ETGVTQSPTHLIKTRGQQVTLRCSSQSGHNTVSWYQQALGQGPQFIFQYYREEENGRGNFPPRFSGLQFPNYSSELNVNALELDDSALYLCASSSRLAGPNVDTQYFGPGTRLTVL.

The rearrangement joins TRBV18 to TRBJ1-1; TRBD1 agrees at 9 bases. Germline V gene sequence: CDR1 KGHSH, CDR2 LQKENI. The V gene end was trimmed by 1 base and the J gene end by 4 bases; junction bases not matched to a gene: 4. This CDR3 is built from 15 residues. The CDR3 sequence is CASSPRGTGSTEAFF. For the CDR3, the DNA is TGTGCCAGCTCACCACGCGGGACAGGGAGCACTGAAGCTTTCTTT.

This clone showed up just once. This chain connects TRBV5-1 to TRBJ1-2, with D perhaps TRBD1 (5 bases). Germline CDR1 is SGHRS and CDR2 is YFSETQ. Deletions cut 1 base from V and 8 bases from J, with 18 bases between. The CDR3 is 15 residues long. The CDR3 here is CASSLTGQADYGYTF. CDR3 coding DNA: TGCGCCAGCAGCTTGACAGGCCAAGCGGATTACGGCTACACCTTC.

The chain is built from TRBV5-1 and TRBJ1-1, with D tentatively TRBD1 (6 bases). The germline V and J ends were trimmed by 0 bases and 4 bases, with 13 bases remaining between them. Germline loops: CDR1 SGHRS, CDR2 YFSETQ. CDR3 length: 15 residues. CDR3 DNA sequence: TGCGCCAGCAGCTTGGGGGGGACAAGGAGCACTGAAGCTTTCTTT. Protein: CASSLGGTRSTEAFF.

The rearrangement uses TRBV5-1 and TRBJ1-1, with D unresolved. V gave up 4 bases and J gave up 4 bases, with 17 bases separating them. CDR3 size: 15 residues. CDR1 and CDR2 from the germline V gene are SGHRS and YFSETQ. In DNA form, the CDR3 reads TGCGCCAGCAGCCCCGGAAAGAGGGCAACCACTGAAGCTTTCTTT. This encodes CASSPGKRATTEAFF.

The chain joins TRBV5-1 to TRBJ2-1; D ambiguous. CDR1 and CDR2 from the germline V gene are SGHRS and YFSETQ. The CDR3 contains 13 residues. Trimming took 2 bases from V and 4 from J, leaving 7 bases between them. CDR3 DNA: TGCGCCAGCAGCTTTCTAGAGTACAATGAGCAGTTCTTC. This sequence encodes CASSFLEYNEQFF.

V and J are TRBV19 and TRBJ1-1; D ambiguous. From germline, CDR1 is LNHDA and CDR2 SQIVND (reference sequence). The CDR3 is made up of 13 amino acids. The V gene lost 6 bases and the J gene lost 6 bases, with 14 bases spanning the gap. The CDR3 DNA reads TGTGCCAGTAGCCCCGTTTTGAGGTCTGAAGCTTTCTTT. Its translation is CASSPVLRSEAFF.

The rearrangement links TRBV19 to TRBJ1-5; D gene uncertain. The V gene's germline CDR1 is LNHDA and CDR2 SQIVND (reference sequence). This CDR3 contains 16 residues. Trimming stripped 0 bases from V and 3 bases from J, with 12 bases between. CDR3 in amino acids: CASSIDRPGNNQPQHF. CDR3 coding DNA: TGTGCCAGTAGTATAGATCGGCCTGGGAACAATCAGCCCCAGCATTTT.